A selection of T cell receptor beta chains follows, all from one sample in a study of blood T cell repertoires in COVID-19. The repertoire was sequenced with immunoSEQ multiplex PCR; TCRdb's copy has only in-frame clones and lacks some. The repertoire holds more than 75,000 clones, with approximately 90% as singletons. The source material was peripheral blood. These receptors originate from a man aged 45 to 65 with acute or convalescent COVID-19. Both conserved end residues are part of each CDR3. A D gene is named only where the DNA matches it firmly. A row's size may be missing; if present it is once, few, many or a size class.

d_call clone_size j_call v_call cdr3_nt cdr3_aa
- - TRBJ1-2 TRBV28 TGTGCCAGCAGTACTACCTATGGCTACACCTTC CASSTTYGYTF
- - TRBJ2-3 TRBV9 TGTGCCAGCAGCGTAGCTGGAGGAGATACGCAGTATTTT CASSVAGGDTQYF
- - TRBJ1-1 TRBV29-1 TGCAGCGTTGACCAGGGCGCTGAAGCTTTCTTT CSVDQGAEAFF
- - TRBJ1-2 TRBV18 TGTGCCAGCTCACGAGAGATGTCGGGGTTTGACTATGGCTACACCTTC CASSREMSGFDYGYTF
TRBD1 - TRBJ1-6 TRBV19 TGTGCCAGTAGGGCTAGCACAGGGGCAGGGTCACCCCTCCACTTT CASRASTGAGSPLHF
- once TRBJ2-1 TRBV11-2 TGTGCCAGCAGCTTAGGACAAAACAATGAGCAGTTCTTC CASSLGQNNEQFF
- few TRBJ1-5 TRBV5-5 TGTGCCAGCAGCTTAACAGGGAGTTTTCAGCCCCAGCATTTT CASSLTGSFQPQHF
- - TRBJ1-5 TRBV23-1 TGCGCCAGCAGTCTGAGCGGAACTAGCAATCAGCCCCAGCATTTT CASSLSGTSNQPQHF
TRBD1 - TRBJ2-1 TRBV27 TGTGCCAGCAGTTTTGGGCCGGGACAGGACGTTAATGAGCAGTTCTTC CASSFGPGQDVNEQFF
- - TRBJ2-5 TRBV13 TGTGCCAGCGCTAAGAAAACAGCATACCAAGAGACCCAGTACTTC CASAKKTAYQETQYF
TRBD1 - TRBJ1-5 TRBV6-1 TGTGCCAGCAGTGCACGGGGACAGGGCTATAGCAATCAGCCCCAGCATTTT CASSARGQGYSNQPQHF
- - TRBJ2-1 TRBV5-8 TGTGCCAGCAGCTCGGTAAACTCCTACAATGAGCAGTTCTTC CASSSVNSYNEQFF
TRBD1 - TRBJ1-1 TRBV5-4 TGTGCCAGCAGCTTGAGGGACAGGCTGAACACTGAAGCTTTCTTT CASSLRDRLNTEAFF
- few TRBJ1-1 TRBV5-5 TGTGCCAGCAGCCCCAGGGGATGGACTGAAGCTTTCTTT CASSPRGWTEAFF
- - TRBJ2-5 TRBV7-2 TGTGCCAGCGAGGGGGTCGAGAGGGAGACCCAGTACTTC CASEGVERETQYF
TRBD1 - TRBJ2-7 TRBV6-6 TGTGCCAGCAGGAGGGGACAGGGAATAAACGAGCAGTACTTC CASRRGQGINEQYF
- once TRBJ1-5 TRBV6-5 TGTGCCAGCAGTCCAGACCTGGCGGGCAATCAGCCCCAGCATTTT CASSPDLAGNQPQHF
- - TRBJ2-4 TRBV24-1 TGTGCCACCAGTGATGGTAAACGGTCAGCCAAAAACATTCAGTACTTC CATSDGKRSAKNIQYF
- - TRBJ2-7 TRBV5-1 TGCGCCAGCAAGAGTCAGCCACAGGATGCCATAGAGCAGTACTTC CASKSQPQDAIEQYF
- - TRBJ2-1 TRBV5-1 TGCGCCAGCAGCTTAGGCGACTATGGCTACAATGAGCAGTTCTTC CASSLGDYGYNEQFF
- - TRBJ2-7 TRBV5-1 TGCGCCAGCAGCTTATCGCAGGGGAGTACCTACGAGCAGTACTTC CASSLSQGSTYEQYF
TRBD1 - TRBJ2-3 TRBV5-4 TGTGCCAGCAGCTTGCAAGGGGGCAGGGGAGATACGCAGTATTTT CASSLQGGRGDTQYF
- - TRBJ1-2 TRBV7-8 TGTGCCAGCAGCGTGAGGGTCCTTGGAAACTATGGCTACACCTTC CASSVRVLGNYGYTF
TRBD1 - TRBJ1-5 TRBV4-1 TGCGCCAGCAGCCTGGGACAGGGAAGTTTCCCCCAGCATTTT CASSLGQGSFPQHF
- - TRBJ1-2 TRBV5-1 TGCGCCAGCAGCTTGGCCGGGGGGACAACGAATGGCTACACCTTC CASSLAGGTTNGYTF
TRBD1 - TRBJ2-7 TRBV18 TGTGCCAGCTCACCTTGGGACAGCTCCTACGAGCAGTACTTC CASSPWDSSYEQYF
TRBD2 - TRBJ2-3 TRBV9 TGTGCCAGCAGCGTAGAGGATAGCGGGAGTTCAGATACGCAGTATTTT CASSVEDSGSSDTQYF
- - TRBJ1-2 TRBV19 TGTGCCAGTAGTACGACGGGACATTATGGCTACACCTTC CASSTTGHYGYTF
- - TRBJ2-3 TRBV5-1 TGCGCCAGCAGCCTAGGGACATCGAGAGATACGCAGTATTTT CASSLGTSRDTQYF
- - TRBJ1-1 TRBV6-2/TRBV6-3 TGTGCCAGCAGTTACCTCGCGCGAGCTTTCTTT CASSYLARAFF
- - TRBJ1-1 TRBV18 TGTGCCAGCTCACCGCCTATGAGAACTGAAGCTTTCTTT CASSPPMRTEAFF
TRBD1 - TRBJ1-6 TRBV9 TGTGCCAGCAGCGTAGGGACAGGGGGCCATTCACCCCTCCACTTT CASSVGTGGHSPLHF
- once TRBJ1-4 TRBV20-1 TGCAGTGCTAGCGTTCCCGAAAAACTGTTTTTT CSASVPEKLFF
- once TRBJ1-5 TRBV15 TGTGCCACCAGCACAGAGCAAGCCGGACAGTCTAATCAGCCCCAGCATTTT CATSTEQAGQSNQPQHF
- - TRBJ1-4 TRBV10-3 TGTGCCATCAGTGATCCCTTACAGGGCAAGGATGAAAAACTGTTTTTT CAISDPLQGKDEKLFF
TRBD1 few TRBJ1-6 TRBV6-5 TGTGCCAGCCACCTCGGGACAGACAATTCACCCCTCCACTTT CASHLGTDNSPLHF
TRBD2 few TRBJ2-1 TRBV6-5 TGTGCCAGCGTCTATAGCGGGATTGTCAATGAGCAGTTCTTC CASVYSGIVNEQFF